These 12 T cell receptor beta chains share one sample of origin, sequenced in a study of long-term antiretroviral therapy in people with HIV. Samples were assayed with immunoSEQ v3.0 at survey level. The method was immunoSEQ multiplex PCR; TCRdb's version includes in-frame clones alone and lacks a portion of them. The data show 15,000 to 20,000 clones, approximately 80% seen once. The material was unsorted PBMCs, obtained 0.3 years after starting antiretroviral therapy. The receptors come from a man younger than 35 with HIV.

This clone came up a few times. The chain carries TRBV6-1 and TRBJ1-2; D is ambiguous. Trimming removed 3 bases from V and 7 bases from J, with 6 bases in between. CDR1 MNHNS and CDR2 SASEGT come from the germline V gene. This CDR3 has 11 amino acids. The DNA of the CDR3 is TGTGCCAGCAGTGACCAGGCTGGCTACACCTTC. It yields the protein CASSDQAGYTF.

The rearrangement links TRBV4-2 to TRBJ1-5; 8 bases align to TRBD1. With 3 bases clipped from V and 2 bases from J, the junction kept 0 bases outside the gene matches. Per the germline V gene, CDR1 is LGHNA and CDR2 is YNFKEQ. The CDR3 contains 14 residues. The CDR3 coding sequence is TGTGCCAGCAGCCAGGGACAGGGCAATCAGCCCCAGCATTTT. The encoded protein is CASSQGQGNQPQHF.

The CDR3 protein is CASCSETDEAFF. The CDR3 DNA follows: TGCGCCAGCTGTTCCGAGACCGATGAAGCTTTCTTT. V is TRBV5-1 and J is TRBJ1-1; D unclear. Germline CDR1 and CDR2: SGHRS and YFSETQ. The CDR3 extends over 12 amino acids. V lost 7 bases and J lost 7, with 14 bases in between.

The J gene is TRBJ2-2, the V gene TRBV7-9; D uncertain. CDR3 size: 15 residues. V was pared by 5 bases and J by 2 bases, with 12 bases between. Germline values: CDR1 SEHNR, CDR2 FQNEAQ (reference sequence). CDR3 DNA sequence: TGTGCCAGCAGCCCGGCTGCCTCTAACACCGGGGAGCTGTTTTTT. It translates to CASSPAASNTGELFF.

The chain uses TRBV28 and TRBJ1-1, with 7 bases aligning to TRBD1. The V and J ends lost 7 bases and 5 bases, in that order; junction bases with no gene match: 13. CDR1 and CDR2 from the germline V gene are MDHEN and SYDVKM. The CDR3 has 15 residues. The CDR3 DNA follows: TGTGCCAGCAACCCTAGGGGGCGGTTGGGTACTGAAGCTTTCTTT. It translates to CASNPRGRLGTEAFF. Based on the CDR3 plus reference TRBV28 and TRBJ1-1, the full variable domain is DVKVTQSSRYLVKRTGEKVFLECVQDMDHENMFWYRQDPGLGLRLIYFSYDVKMKEKGDIPEGYSVSREKKERFSLILESASTNQTSMYLCASNPRGRLGTEAFFGQGTRLTVV.

The sample holds a few counts of this clone. The rearrangement links TRBV12-5 to TRBJ2-3, with D perhaps TRBD1 or TRBD2 (5 bases each). CDR1 is LGHNT and CDR2 is FRNRAP in the germline V gene. V gave up 5 bases and J gave up 6 bases, with 24 bases separating them. The CDR3 consists of 17 residues. For the CDR3, the DNA is TGTGCTAGTGGTATTTTCGGTCTGGGGGTAGTCTCGGATACGCAGTATTTT. Protein product: CASGIFGLGVVSDTQYF. The complete variable domain, with remaining parts taken from reference TRBV12-5 and TRBJ2-3, reads DARVTQTPRHKVTEMGQEVTMRCQPILGHNTVFWYRQTMMQGLELLAYFRNRAPLDDSGMPKDRFSAEMPDATLATLKIQPSEPRDSAVYFCASGIFGLGVVSDTQYFGPGTRLTVL.

This sequence joins TRBV5-6 and TRBJ2-3; TRBD2 agrees at 8 bases. V lost 7 bases and J lost 2; bases outside the gene matches: 9. Germline V lookup: CDR1 SGHDT, CDR2 YYEEEE. The CDR3 is made up of 15 amino acids. DNA for the CDR3: TGTGCCAGCGACCCACCGGGGGGGACCACAGATACGCAGTATTTT. Amino acid sequence: CASDPPGGTTDTQYF.

This sequence joins TRBV11-2 and TRBJ2-3, with D perhaps TRBD1 or TRBD2 (5 bases each). Looked up from germline, CDR1 is SGHAT and CDR2 is FQNNGV. With 6 bases removed from V and 4 bases from J, the gap between germline ends came to 20 bases. The CDR3 has 16 amino acids. CDR3 in amino acids: CASRRLRGRTSDTQYF. CDR3 DNA sequence: TGTGCCAGCAGGAGACTGAGGGGCCGAACTTCAGATACGCAGTATTTT.

This chain links TRBV7-2 with TRBJ2-5; TRBD2 agrees at 7 bases. Germline lookup yields CDR1 SGHTA and CDR2 FQGNSA. The CDR3 has 17 amino acids. Unmatched junction bases numbered 14, after V lost 5 bases and J lost 2 bases. CDR3 residues: CASSGTPLAGVQETQYF. The CDR3 DNA follows: TGTGCCAGCAGCGGGACCCCGTTGGCGGGGGTGCAAGAGACCCAGTACTTC.

This clone appeared a few times. V and J are TRBV9 and TRBJ1-2; D is ambiguous. There are 16 residues in the CDR3. The germline V gene encodes CDR1 SGDLS and CDR2 YYNGEE. Trimming took off 7 bases at V and 0 bases at J, with 19 bases between the two ends. CDR3 loop: CASGAGPSTTNYGYTF. As DNA, the CDR3 is TGTGCCAGCGGCGCTGGACCTTCTACCACTAACTATGGCTACACCTTC.

In this sample, this clone turned up a few times. This chain connects TRBV4-1 to TRBJ2-2, with 7 bases identical to TRBD1. The CDR3 extends over 16 amino acids. Germline CDR1 and CDR2: MGHRA and YSYEKL. V shed 2 bases, J shed 1 base, and the junction held 4 bases outside the gene matches. This CDR3 reads CASSQPRQGNTGELFF. CDR3 DNA sequence: TGCGCCAGCAGCCAACCCAGACAGGGGAACACCGGGGAGCTGTTTTTT.

A few counts support this clone. The V call is TRBV6-6, the J call TRBJ1-5; D not certain. Between the trimmed V and J ends, which lost 1 base and 5 bases, there was a span of 15 bases. The CDR3 is made up of 16 amino acids. Germline V gene sequence: CDR1 MNHNY, CDR2 SVGAGI (reference sequence). The CDR3 DNA is TGTGCCAGCAGTTACTTTAACAGCCCCGAGGATCAGCCCCAGCATTTT. It translates to CASSYFNSPEDQPQHF.